The sequence of this T cell receptor beta chain was determined in a study of T cell repertoires in cytomegalovirus infection. Overall study: CMV infection and matching HLA type were both indicated by public TCR beta signatures.

There are 16 residues in the CDR3. Germline V gene data show CDR1 as SGHVS and CDR2 as FNYEAQ. Unmatched junction bases numbered 4, after V lost 1 base and J lost 1 base. Study-level results: Within the response measured ex vivo, HLA-C-restricted CMV-specific TCR beta clonotypes were dominant. Identification of carriers of CMV plus the relevant HLA was achieved through cumulative public TCR beta family frequency.

A note on this clonotype: The antigen remains undetermined.

TCRdb recomputed calls from the reads with MiXCR, one row per CDR3 protein. The sample shows under 850,000 distinct CDR3 sequences, approximately 34% of them seen only once. What was sequenced was PBMCs. This sequence was found in a human donor in good health (CMV status not recorded). Some clones in this sample may be carry-over from other donors' samples. V usage is TRBV7-6 and J usage is TRBJ2-7; 10 nucleotides align to TRBD2. The DNA of the CDR3 is TGTGCCAGCAGCTTAGGGCCAGCGGGAGGGTCCTACGAGCAGTACTTC. Protein product: CASSLGPAGGSYEQYF.